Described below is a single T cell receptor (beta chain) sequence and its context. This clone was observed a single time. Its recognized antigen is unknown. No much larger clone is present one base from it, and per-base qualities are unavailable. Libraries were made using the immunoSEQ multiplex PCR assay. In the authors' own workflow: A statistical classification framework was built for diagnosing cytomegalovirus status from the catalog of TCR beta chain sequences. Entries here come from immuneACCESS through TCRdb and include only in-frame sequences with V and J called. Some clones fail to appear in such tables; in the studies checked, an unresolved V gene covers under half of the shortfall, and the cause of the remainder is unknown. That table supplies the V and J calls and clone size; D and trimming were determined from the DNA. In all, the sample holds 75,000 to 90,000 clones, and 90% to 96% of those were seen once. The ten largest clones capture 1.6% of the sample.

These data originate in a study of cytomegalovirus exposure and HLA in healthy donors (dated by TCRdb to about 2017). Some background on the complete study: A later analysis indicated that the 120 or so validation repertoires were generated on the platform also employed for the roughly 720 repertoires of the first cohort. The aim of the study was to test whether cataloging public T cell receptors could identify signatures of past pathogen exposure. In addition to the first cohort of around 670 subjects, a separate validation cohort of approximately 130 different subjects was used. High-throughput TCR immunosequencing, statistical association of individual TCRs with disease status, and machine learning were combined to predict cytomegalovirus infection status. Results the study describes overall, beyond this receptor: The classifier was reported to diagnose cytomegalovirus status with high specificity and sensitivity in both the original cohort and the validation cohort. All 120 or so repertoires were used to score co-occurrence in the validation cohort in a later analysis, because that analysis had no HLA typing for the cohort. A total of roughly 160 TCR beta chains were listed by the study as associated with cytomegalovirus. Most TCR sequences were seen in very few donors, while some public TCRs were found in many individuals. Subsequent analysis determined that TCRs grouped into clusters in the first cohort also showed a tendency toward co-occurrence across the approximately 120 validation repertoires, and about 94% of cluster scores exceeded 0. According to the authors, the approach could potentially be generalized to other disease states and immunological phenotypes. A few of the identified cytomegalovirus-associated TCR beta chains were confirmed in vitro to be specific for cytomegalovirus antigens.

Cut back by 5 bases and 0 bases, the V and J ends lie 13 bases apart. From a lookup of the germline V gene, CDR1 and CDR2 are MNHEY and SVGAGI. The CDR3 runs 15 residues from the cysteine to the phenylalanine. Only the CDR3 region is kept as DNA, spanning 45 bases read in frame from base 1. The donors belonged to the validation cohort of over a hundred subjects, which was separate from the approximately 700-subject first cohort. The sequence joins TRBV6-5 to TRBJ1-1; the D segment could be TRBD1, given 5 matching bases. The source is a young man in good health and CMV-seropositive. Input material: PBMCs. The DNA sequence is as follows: TGTGCCAGCAGTCCCCCGGGGGTTATGAACACTGAAGCTTTCTTT. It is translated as CASSPPGVMNTEAFF.